Shown below are 10 T cell receptor beta chains from a single sample sequenced in a study of identical twins. MiXCR, run by TCRdb on the 5' RACE reads, gives a single entry per CDR3 protein. The table shows 520,000 or so distinct CDR3 sequences, with about 20% occurring only once. Separately, the same data were catalogued under a study of T cells expressing NK-cell markers.

The sample was CD4+ T cells sorted from blood. Source of these receptors: a young woman in good health.

Many counts were recorded for this clonotype. The rearrangement links TRBV5-1 to TRBJ2-1; a possible D gene is TRBD1 (5 bases). The ends were cut back, 4 bases at V and 1 base at J, with 9 bases in the middle. This CDR3 spans 14 amino acids. The V gene's germline CDR1 is SGHRS and CDR2 YFSETQ. DNA of the CDR3: TGCGCCAGCAGCAGGAGACAGTCCTACAATGAGCAGTTCTTC. It encodes CASSRRQSYNEQFF.

This clonotype was found a few times. This chain's CDR3 is CSARGGGAGEQYF. CDR3 nucleotides: TGCAGTGCTAGGGGAGGGGGGGCTGGCGAGCAGTACTTC. The chain couples TRBV20-1 to TRBJ2-7; TRBD2 is a possible D gene (7 bases). V lost 3 bases, J lost 6 bases, and 15 bases lay in between. The germline V gene has CDR1 DFQATT and CDR2 SNEGSKA (reference sequence). The CDR3 consists of 13 residues.

Many counts were recorded for this clonotype. V gene TRBV6-6 combines with J gene TRBJ2-6; D gene uncertain. Germline values: CDR1 MNHNY, CDR2 SVGAGI (reference sequence). The CDR3 has 12 amino acids. V lost 5 bases to trimming and J lost 2 bases, with 1 base between them. The CDR3 DNA is TGTGCCAGCAGTACTGGGGCCAACGTCCTGACTTTC. Protein product: CASSTGANVLTF.

Here the CDR3 DNA reads TGTGCCAGCTCAGCGGAACAGGGTAATCAGCCCCAGCATTTT. It translates to CASSAEQGNQPQHF. The chain joins TRBV18 to TRBJ1-5; weak D call: TRBD1 (6 bases). The V gene lost 5 bases and the J gene lost 4 bases, with 12 bases spanning the gap. The CDR3 is 14 residues long. CDR1 and CDR2 (germline): KGHSH, LQKENI. Using reference TRBV18 and TRBJ1-5 for the parts outside the CDR3, the full variable domain is NAGVMQNPRHLVRRRGQEARLRCSPMKGHSHVYWYRQLPEEGLKFMVYLQKENIIDESGMPKERFSAEFPKEGPSILRIQQVVRGDSAAYFCASSAEQGNQPQHFGDGTRLSIL.

The rearrangement links TRBV6-5 to TRBJ2-7; D is possibly TRBD2 (5 bases). Trimming stripped 4 bases from V and 3 bases from J, with 16 bases between. The CDR3 sequence is 15 residues long. The germline V gene encodes CDR1 MNHEY and CDR2 SVGAGI. As DNA, the CDR3 is TGTGCCAGCAGTTTTCAGGCGGGTCGGGACTACGAGCAGTACTTC. This translates into CASSFQAGRDYEQYF.

In its sample, this clonotype was seen a few times. J is TRBJ2-3 and V is TRBV20-1; TRBD2 is a possible D gene (6 bases). The CDR3 contains 14 residues. CDR1 and CDR2 from the germline V gene are DFQATT and SNEGSKA (reference sequence). Deletions cut 3 bases from V and 1 base from J, with 11 bases between. Written as DNA, the CDR3 is TGCAGTGCTAGGCCTAGCGTGGGCACAGATACGCAGTATTTT. Encoded protein: CSARPSVGTDTQYF.

V is TRBV29-1 and J is TRBJ1-2, with 8 bases identical to TRBD1. This CDR3 comprises 12 residues. The junction had 6 bases not matched to a gene; V was cut back by 6 bases and J by 6 bases. From germline, CDR1 is SQVTM and CDR2 ANQGSEA. The CDR3 DNA follows: TGCAGCGTGAATTCAGGGGGCCATGGCTACACCTTC. Translating it yields CSVNSGGHGYTF.

The genes are TRBV5-1 and TRBJ2-1, with 7 bases fitting TRBD2. V was pared by 7 bases and J by 4 bases, with 11 bases of the junction left unmatched. The CDR3 has 15 residues. Looked up from germline, CDR1 is SGHRS and CDR2 is YFSETQ. CDR3 bases: TGCGCCAGCGGGGGAGAGGGACTAACATACAATGAGCAGTTCTTC. It yields the protein CASGGEGLTYNEQFF.

The chain joins TRBV10-3 to TRBJ2-1, with a tentative D call TRBD2 (6 bases). Looked up from germline, CDR1 is ENHRY and CDR2 is SYGVKD. This CDR3 has 14 residues. V shed 4 bases and J shed 6 bases, with 13 bases lying between them. CDR3 region: CAISGLGPTNEQFF. CDR3 sequence (DNA): TGTGCCATCAGTGGACTAGGGCCTACCAATGAGCAGTTCTTC.

The rearrangement joins TRBV2 to TRBJ2-5; weak D call: TRBD2 (6 bases). Per the germline V gene, CDR1 is SNHLY and CDR2 is FYNNEI. The ends were cut back, 0 bases at V and 5 bases at J, with 13 bases in the middle. This CDR3 is 15 amino acids long. CDR3 nucleotides: TGTGCCAGCAGTGAAGCGCCCGGGGGTCAGGAGACCCAGTACTTC. This sequence encodes CASSEAPGGQETQYF. Full variable domain (outside the CDR3, taken from reference TRBV2 and TRBJ2-5): EPEVTQTPSHQVTQMGQEVILRCVPISNHLYFYWYRQILGQKVEFLVSFYNNEISEKSEIFDDQFSVERPDGSNFTLKIRSTKLEDSAMYFCASSEAPGGQETQYFGPGTRLLVL.